The 18 T cell receptor beta chains below were found in one sample sequenced in a study of cytomegalovirus exposure and HLA in healthy donors. It was with 60 Vbeta and 13 Jbeta primers that the PCR ran. Libraries were prepared by immunoSEQ multiplex PCR; TCRdb keeps only in-frame clonotypes and omits some of them. This sample carries about 160,000 clones, roughly 89% of them seen once, and the ten largest clones take around 0.93%. The sequenced sample consisted of PBMCs. The receptors stem from a woman aged 25-40 years in good health and CMV-seronegative.

The chain combines TRBV7-2 with TRBJ1-2; no definite D call. Germline V gene lookup returns CDR1 SGHTA and CDR2 FQGNSA. V was clipped by 1 base and J by 2 bases, with 14 bases between them. CDR3 length: 16 amino acids. The CDR3 loop is CASSLVSYETNYGYTF. The CDR3 DNA reads TGTGCCAGCAGCTTAGTTTCTTATGAGACAAACTATGGCTACACCTTC.

The DNA for the CDR3 is TGTGCCAGCAGTTTGGGCAGGGGAATGATGGGCACCGGGGAGCTGTTTTTT. It encodes CASSLGRGMMGTGELFF. The chain combines TRBV28 with TRBJ2-2; perhaps TRBD1 as D (6 bases). The germline gives CDR1 MDHEN, CDR2 SYDVKM. The CDR3 spans 17 residues. The V and J ends lost 3 bases and 4 bases respectively, with 18 bases between them.

The chain links TRBV11-2 to TRBJ2-7, with D possibly being TRBD1 (5 bases). With 2 bases removed from V and 4 bases from J, the gap between germline ends came to 6 bases. CDR1 and CDR2 (germline): SGHAT, FQNNGV. The CDR3 contains 12 residues. CDR3 sequence: CASSLTGYEQYF. CDR3 coding DNA: TGTGCCAGCAGCTTAACAGGTTACGAGCAGTACTTC.

The chain employs TRBV11-1 and TRBJ2-7; tentative D call: TRBD1 (5 bases). CDR1 and CDR2 (germline): SGHAT, FQDESV (reference sequence). Trimming cost V 6 bases and J 2 bases, with 8 bases left between them. This CDR3 comprises 12 residues. The CDR3 spells CASSPGPYEQYF. CDR3 coding DNA: TGTGCCAGCAGTCCAGGGCCCTACGAGCAGTACTTC.

The chain is built from TRBV28 and TRBJ1-1; weak D call: TRBD1 (6 bases). V lost 8 bases to trimming and J lost 3 bases, with 19 bases between them. Germline values: CDR1 MDHEN, CDR2 SYDVKM. The CDR3 runs to 15 residues. CDR3 residues: CASPPGQSPHTEAFF. Written as DNA, the CDR3 is TGTGCCAGCCCTCCCGGACAGTCTCCCCACACTGAAGCTTTCTTT.

The chain joins TRBV27 to TRBJ2-1; 9 bases are shared with TRBD2. CDR1 is MNHEY, CDR2 SMNVEV, per germline (reference sequence). The CDR3 covers 14 residues. Trimming at V came to 4 bases and at J to 7 bases, leaving 5 bases not matched to a gene. The CDR3 nucleotides read TGTGCCAGCAGTTCAGCGGGGGGTTCGAATGAGCAGTTCTTC. The encoded protein is CASSSAGGSNEQFF.

V usage is TRBV29-1 and J usage is TRBJ2-1; D might be TRBD2 (6 bases). This CDR3 has 10 residues. Germline assignment: CDR1 SQVTM and CDR2 ANQGSEA. The CDR3 sequence: CTLGDSQKFF. DNA of the CDR3: TGCACCCTCGGGGACTCCCAGAAGTTCTTC.

This chain links TRBV18 with TRBJ1-3, with D maybe TRBD1 (5 bases). CDR1 is KGHSH and CDR2 is LQKENI in the germline V gene. Deletions cut 5 bases from V and 6 bases from J, with 11 bases between. The CDR3 has 13 residues. The CDR3 sequence is CASSTGLENTIYF. In nucleotides, the CDR3 is TGTGCCAGCTCAACGGGACTCGAAAACACCATATATTTT.

The chain recombines TRBV25-1 with TRBJ1-2; D perhaps matches TRBD1 (5 bases). This CDR3 has 15 residues. Germline CDR1 is MGHDK and CDR2 is SYGVNS. The V and J ends lost 1 base and 4 bases respectively, with 13 bases between them. This CDR3 reads CASSEWTGESYGYTF. In nucleotides, the CDR3 is TGTGCCAGCAGTGAATGGACGGGGGAGAGCTATGGCTACACCTTC.

The gene calls are TRBV30 and TRBJ2-3, with 7 bases that match TRBD2. CDR1 is GTSNPN, CDR2 SVGIG, per germline (reference sequence). The CDR3 sequence is 16 residues long. The J segment lost 0 bases and the V segment lost 3 bases, leaving 9 bases of the junction unmatched. The CDR3 nucleotides are TGTGCCTGGAGCCCCCCGGGACTAAGGAGCACAGATACGCAGTATTTT. It encodes CAWSPPGLRSTDTQYF.

The V call is TRBV20-1, the J call TRBJ2-5; D unresolved. V dropped 5 bases and J dropped 5 bases, with 6 bases sitting between them. The CDR3 consists of 10 residues. CDR1 is DFQATT and CDR2 is SNEGSKA in the germline V gene (reference sequence). For the CDR3, the DNA is TGCAGTGCTCTAGTGGAGACCCAGTACTTC. This encodes CSALVETQYF.

The genes are TRBV2 and TRBJ2-3; 11 bases map to TRBD2. V lost 6 bases, J lost 1 base, and 6 bases stayed unmatched. CDR1 is SNHLY, CDR2 FYNNEI, per germline. CDR3 length: 16 residues. CDR3 nucleotides: TGTGCCAGCAGGGCCACTAGCGGGGGAGGCACAGATACGCAGTATTTT. It codes for CASRATSGGGTDTQYF.

The rearrangement links TRBV10-3 to TRBJ2-5, with 14 bases aligning to TRBD2. Germline lookup yields CDR1 ENHRY and CDR2 SYGVKD. The CDR3 runs to 15 residues. Trimming at V came to 11 bases and at J to 3 bases, leaving 8 bases not matched to a gene. The CDR3 region is CASRTSGGSKETQYF. DNA of the CDR3: TGTGCCTCCCGGACTAGCGGGGGGTCCAAAGAGACCCAGTACTTC.

V gene TRBV6-5 combines with J gene TRBJ2-7; D is unresolved. V was clipped by 6 bases and J by 4 bases, with 19 bases between them. The CDR3 length is 15 residues. The germline gives CDR1 MNHEY, CDR2 SVGAGI. CDR3 in amino acids: CASSPGSPNLYEQYF. The CDR3, as DNA: TGTGCCAGCAGCCCCGGGTCCCCCAACCTGTACGAGCAGTACTTC.

The chain is built from TRBV6-6 and TRBJ2-6; possibly TRBD2 for D (5 bases). Germline V gene lookup returns CDR1 MNHNY and CDR2 SVGAGI (reference sequence). The CDR3 spans 16 residues. Trimming pared 6 bases from V and 2 bases from J, leaving 14 bases between. CDR3 loop: CASRGVGRPGANVLTF. In DNA, the CDR3 is TGTGCCAGCAGGGGAGTTGGCAGACCTGGGGCCAACGTCCTGACTTTC.

The gene calls are TRBV5-1 and TRBJ2-5; a weak D match, TRBD2 (5 bases). The tail of the sequence fits TRBJ2-7 better, so the J call may be wrong. Germline CDR1 reads SGHRS; CDR2 reads YFSETQ. There are 11 residues in the CDR3. The CDR3 loop is CASSEGSEQYF. The DNA of the CDR3 is TGCGCCAGCAGCGAGGGTTCCGAGCAGTACTTC.

This clone was seen only once. The chain carries TRBV6-1 and TRBJ1-2, with D possibly being TRBD1 (5 bases). V lost 6 bases, J lost 5 bases, and 16 bases lay in between. The CDR3 length is 14 residues. Germline V gene sequence: CDR1 MNHNS, CDR2 SASEGT. The CDR3 here is CASSHTRQSYGYTF. CDR3 in DNA: TGTGCCAGCAGCCACACCCGACAGTCTTATGGCTACACCTTC.

In the case of this clone: The sample carries other DNA sequences with the same CDR3. This chain links TRBV5-1 with TRBJ2-7; 15 bases are shared with TRBD2. This CDR3 spans 17 amino acids. V dropped 3 bases and J dropped 1; count of bases not matched to a gene: 5. CDR1 is SGHRS and CDR2 is YFSETQ in the germline V gene. Here the CDR3 DNA reads TGCGCCAGCAGCTCAGGACTAGCGGGGGGGCCGTCCTACGAGCAGTACTTC. It yields the protein CASSSGLAGGPSYEQYF.